This record covers a single T cell receptor beta chain. The antigen is undetermined. The record originates from a study of cytomegalovirus exposure and HLA in healthy donors. Overall study findings and caveats: In a later analysis, TCR beta V- and J-gene trimming showed a link to a missense DCLRE1C variant.

The study ran its PCR with 60 Vbeta and 13 Jbeta primers. Using immunoSEQ multiplex PCR, the repertoire was profiled, and TCRdb retains in-frame clones only, with some absent. Counted here are about 120,000 clones, roughly 80% occurring once; the ten biggest clones make up roughly 31%. The germline CDR1 and CDR2 sequences are SGHRS and YFSETQ. Trimming shortened V by 4 bases and J by 7 bases, and 21 bases separated the two germline ends. The CDR3 loop spans 15 amino acids. The sequenced sample was PBMCs. The sequence was obtained from a man between 60 and 75 years old in good health and CMV-seropositive. The chain links TRBV5-1 to TRBJ2-7; TRBD2 is a possible D gene (6 bases). The CDR3 DNA reads as TGCGCCAGCAGCCCGGTACCCGCGGGAAATGGGGAGCAGTACTTC. Its protein is CASSPVPAGNGEQYF. Variable domain in full (rest from reference TRBV5-1 and TRBJ2-7): KAGVTQTPRYLIKTRGQQVTLSCSPISGHRSVSWYQQTPGQGLQFLFEYFSETQRNKGNFPGRFSGRQFSNSRSEMNVSTLELGDSALYLCASSPVPAGNGEQYFGPGTRLTVT.